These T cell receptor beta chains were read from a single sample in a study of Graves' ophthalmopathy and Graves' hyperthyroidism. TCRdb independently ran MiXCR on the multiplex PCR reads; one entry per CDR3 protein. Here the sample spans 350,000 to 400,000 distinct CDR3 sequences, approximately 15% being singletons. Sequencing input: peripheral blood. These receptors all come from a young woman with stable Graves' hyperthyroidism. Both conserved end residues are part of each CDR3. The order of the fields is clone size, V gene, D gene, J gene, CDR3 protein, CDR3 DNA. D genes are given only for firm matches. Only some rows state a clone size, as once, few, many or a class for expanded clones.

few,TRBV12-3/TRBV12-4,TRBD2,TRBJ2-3,CASSLLFSGGASVGDTQYF,TGTGCCAGCAGTTTACTCTTCAGCGGGGGGGCTTCGGTTGGGGATACGCAGTATTTT
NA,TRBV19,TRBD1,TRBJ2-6,CASSITGTGGFGANVLTF,TGTGCCAGTAGTATAACCGGGACAGGGGGCTTTGGGGCCAACGTTCTGACTTTC
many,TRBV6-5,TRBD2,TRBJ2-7,CASRASGGYEQYF,TGTGCCAGCAGGGCTAGCGGGGGATACGAGCAGTACTTC
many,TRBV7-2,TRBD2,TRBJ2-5,CASSPTSGQDVQYF,TGTGCCAGCAGCCCAACTAGCGGCCAGGATGTCCAGTACTTC
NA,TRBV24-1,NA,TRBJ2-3,CATSVGIPGDTQYF,TGTGCCACCAGTGTTGGGATCCCAGGAGATACGCAGTATTTT
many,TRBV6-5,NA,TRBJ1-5,CASSYLVQGSQPQHF,TGTGCCAGCAGTTACCTCGTTCAGGGATCTCAGCCCCAGCATTTT
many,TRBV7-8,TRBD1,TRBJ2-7,CASSKTGGRSPYEQYF,TGTGCCAGCAGCAAGACAGGGGGCCGTTCCCCTTACGAGCAGTACTTC
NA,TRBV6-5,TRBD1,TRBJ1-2,CASSYSGGGFYGYTF,TGTGCCAGCAGTTACTCAGGGGGCGGTTTCTATGGCTACACCTTC
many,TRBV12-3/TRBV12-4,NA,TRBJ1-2,CASSLVGQPDYGYTF,TGTGCCAGCAGTTTAGTTGGACAGCCGGACTATGGCTACACCTTC
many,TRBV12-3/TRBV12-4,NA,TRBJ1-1,CASSSSRGDTEAFF,TGTGCCAGCAGTTCGTCGAGAGGGGACACTGAAGCTTTCTTT
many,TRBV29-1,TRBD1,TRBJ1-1,CSSLGQGQTEAFF,TGCAGCAGCCTGGGACAGGGTCAAACTGAAGCTTTCTTT
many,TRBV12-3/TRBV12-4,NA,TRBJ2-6,CASSFLPSTGSSGANVLTF,TGTGCCAGCAGTTTCCTACCCTCGACAGGAAGCTCTGGGGCCAACGTCCTGACTTTC
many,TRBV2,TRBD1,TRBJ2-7,CASSEAGTGLYEQYF,TGTGCCAGCAGTGAAGCCGGGACAGGGCTATACGAGCAGTACTTC